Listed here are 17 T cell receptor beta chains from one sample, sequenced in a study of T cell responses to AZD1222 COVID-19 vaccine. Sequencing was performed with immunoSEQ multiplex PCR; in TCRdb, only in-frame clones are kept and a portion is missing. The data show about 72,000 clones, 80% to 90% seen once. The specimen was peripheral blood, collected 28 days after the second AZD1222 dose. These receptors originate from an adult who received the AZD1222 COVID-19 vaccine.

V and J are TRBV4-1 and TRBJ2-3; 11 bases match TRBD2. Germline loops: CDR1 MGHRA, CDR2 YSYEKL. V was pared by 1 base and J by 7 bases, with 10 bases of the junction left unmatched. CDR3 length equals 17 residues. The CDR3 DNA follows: TGCGCCAGCAGCCAAGTGAGAGGGACTAGCGGTTTTAATACGCAGTATTTT. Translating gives CASSQVRGTSGFNTQYF.

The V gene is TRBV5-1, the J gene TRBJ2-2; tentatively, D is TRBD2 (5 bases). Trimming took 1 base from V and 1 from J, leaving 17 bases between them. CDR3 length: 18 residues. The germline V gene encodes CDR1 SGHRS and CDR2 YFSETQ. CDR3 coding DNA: TGCGCCAGCAGCTTGTTTCAGCTAGCACAAGGGAACACCGGGGAGCTGTTTTTT. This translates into CASSLFQLAQGNTGELFF.

CDR3 region: CASESGYEQYF. CDR3 bases: TGTGCCAGCGAATCTGGCTACGAGCAGTACTTC. The chain combines TRBV28 with TRBJ2-7; no firm D call. Trimming left V 8 bases short and J 3 bases short, with 8 bases between. Germline V CDR1 and CDR2: MDHEN, SYDVKM. This CDR3 is 11 amino acids long. The full variable domain, rest sourced from reference TRBV28 and TRBJ2-7, is DVKVTQSSRYLVKRTGEKVFLECVQDMDHENMFWYRQDPGLGLRLIYFSYDVKMKEKGDIPEGYSVSREKKERFSLILESASTNQTSMYLCASESGYEQYFGPGTRLTVT.

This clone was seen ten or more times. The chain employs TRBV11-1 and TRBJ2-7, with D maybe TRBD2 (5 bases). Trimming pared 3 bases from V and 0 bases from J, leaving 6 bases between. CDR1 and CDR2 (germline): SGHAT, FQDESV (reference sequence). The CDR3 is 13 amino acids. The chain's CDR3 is CASSLRASYEQYF. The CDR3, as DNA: TGTGCCAGCAGCTTGAGGGCCTCCTACGAGCAGTACTTC.

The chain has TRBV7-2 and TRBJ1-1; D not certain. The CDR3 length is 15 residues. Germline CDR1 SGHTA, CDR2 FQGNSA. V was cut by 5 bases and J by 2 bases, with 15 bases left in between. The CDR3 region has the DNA TGTGCCAGCAGCACTCTCGTCGGGCCTAACACTGAAGCTTTCTTT. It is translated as CASSTLVGPNTEAFF.

The CDR3 DNA reads as TGTGCCTGGTCCTCCAGGGGTGGAAACACCATATATTTT. It translates to CAWSSRGGNTIYF. This chain joins TRBV30 and TRBJ1-3, with D possibly matching TRBD1 (6 bases). V was pared by 5 bases and J by 3 bases, with 11 bases between. The CDR3 is 13 amino acids. Per the germline V gene, CDR1 is GTSNPN and CDR2 is SVGIG (reference sequence).

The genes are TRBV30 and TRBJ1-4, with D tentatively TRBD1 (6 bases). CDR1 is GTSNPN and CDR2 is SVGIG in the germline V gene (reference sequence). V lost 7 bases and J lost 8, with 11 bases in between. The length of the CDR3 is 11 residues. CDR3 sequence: CAYRDIEKLFF. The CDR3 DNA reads TGTGCCTATCGGGACATCGAAAAACTGTTTTTT.

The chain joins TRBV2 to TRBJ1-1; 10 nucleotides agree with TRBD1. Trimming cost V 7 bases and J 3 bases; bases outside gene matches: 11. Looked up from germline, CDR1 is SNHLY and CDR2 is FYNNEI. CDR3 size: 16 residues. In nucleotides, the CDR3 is TGTGCCAGCAAGGGACAGGGGTTCCAGGAGGACACTGAAGCTTTCTTT. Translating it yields CASKGQGFQEDTEAFF.

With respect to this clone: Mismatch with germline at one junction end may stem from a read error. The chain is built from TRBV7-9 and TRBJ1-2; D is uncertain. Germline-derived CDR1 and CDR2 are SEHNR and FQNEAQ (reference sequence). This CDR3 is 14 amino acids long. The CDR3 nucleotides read TGTGCCAGCACAACCTCCTTGGGCCACCCTCTTCCTATCTTC. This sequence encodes CASTTSLGHPLPIF.

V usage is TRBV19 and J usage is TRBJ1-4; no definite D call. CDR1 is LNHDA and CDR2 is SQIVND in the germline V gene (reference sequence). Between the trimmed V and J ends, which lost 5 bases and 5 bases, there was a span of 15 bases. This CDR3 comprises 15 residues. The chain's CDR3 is CASSVRPLGNEKLFF. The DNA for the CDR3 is TGTGCCAGTAGTGTCAGGCCCCTTGGCAATGAAAAACTGTTTTTT.

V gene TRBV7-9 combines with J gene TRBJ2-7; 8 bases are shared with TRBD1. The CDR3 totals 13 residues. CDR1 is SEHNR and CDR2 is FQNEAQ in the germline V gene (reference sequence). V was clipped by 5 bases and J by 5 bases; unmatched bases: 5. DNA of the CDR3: TGTGCCAGCAGCGGACAGGGAATCGACGAGCAGTACTTC. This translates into CASSGQGIDEQYF.

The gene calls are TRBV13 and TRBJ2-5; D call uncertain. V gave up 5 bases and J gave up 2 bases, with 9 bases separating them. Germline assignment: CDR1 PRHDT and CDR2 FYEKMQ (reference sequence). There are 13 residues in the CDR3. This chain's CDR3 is CASSPADQETQYF. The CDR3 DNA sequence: TGTGCCAGCAGCCCAGCTGATCAAGAGACCCAGTACTTC.

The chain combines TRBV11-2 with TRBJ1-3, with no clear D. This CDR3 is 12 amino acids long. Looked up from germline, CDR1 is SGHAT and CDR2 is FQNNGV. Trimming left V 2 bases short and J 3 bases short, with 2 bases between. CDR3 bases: TGTGCCAGCAGCTTAAGTGGAAACACCATATATTTT. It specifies CASSLSGNTIYF. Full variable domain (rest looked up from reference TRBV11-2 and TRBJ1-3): EAGVAQSPRYKIIEKRQSVAFWCNPISGHATLYWYQQILGQGPKLLIQFQNNGVVDDSQLPKDRFSAERLKGVDSTLKIQPAKLEDSAVYLCASSLSGNTIYFGEGSWLTVV.

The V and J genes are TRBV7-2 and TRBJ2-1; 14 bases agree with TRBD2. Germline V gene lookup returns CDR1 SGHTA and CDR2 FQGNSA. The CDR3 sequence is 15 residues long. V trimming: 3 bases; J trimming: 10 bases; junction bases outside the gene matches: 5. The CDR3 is CASSFRGTSGGEQFF. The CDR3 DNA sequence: TGTGCCAGCAGCTTTCGGGGGACTAGCGGGGGAGAGCAGTTCTTC.

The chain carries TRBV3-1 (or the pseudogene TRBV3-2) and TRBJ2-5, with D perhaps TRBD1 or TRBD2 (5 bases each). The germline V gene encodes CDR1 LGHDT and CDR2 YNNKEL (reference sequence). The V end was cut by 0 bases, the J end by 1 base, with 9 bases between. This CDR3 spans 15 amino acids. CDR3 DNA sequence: TGTGCCAGCAGCCAAGATGGGGGAATCCAAGAGACCCAGTACTTC. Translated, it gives CASSQDGGIQETQYF.

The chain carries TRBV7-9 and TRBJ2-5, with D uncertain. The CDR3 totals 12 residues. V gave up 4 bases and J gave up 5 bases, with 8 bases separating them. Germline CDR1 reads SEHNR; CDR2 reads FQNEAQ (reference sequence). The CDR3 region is CASSSRWETQYF. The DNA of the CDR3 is TGTGCCAGCAGCTCCCGGTGGGAGACCCAGTACTTC. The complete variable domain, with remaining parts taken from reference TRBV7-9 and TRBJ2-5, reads DTGVSQNPRHKITKRGQNVTFRCDPISEHNRLYWYRQTLGQGPEFLTYFQNEAQLEKSRLLSDRFSAERPKGSFSTLEIQRTEQGDSAMYLCASSSRWETQYFGPGTRLLVL.

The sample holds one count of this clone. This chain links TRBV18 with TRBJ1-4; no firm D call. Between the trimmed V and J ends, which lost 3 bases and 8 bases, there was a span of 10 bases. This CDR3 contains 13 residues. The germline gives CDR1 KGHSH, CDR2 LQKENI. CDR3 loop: CASSPGYDEKLFF. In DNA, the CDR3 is TGTGCCAGCTCACCCGGCTACGACGAAAAACTGTTTTTT. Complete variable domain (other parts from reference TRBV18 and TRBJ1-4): NAGVMQNPRHLVRRRGQEARLRCSPMKGHSHVYWYRQLPEEGLKFMVYLQKENIIDESGMPKERFSAEFPKEGPSILRIQQVVRGDSAAYFCASSPGYDEKLFFGSGTQLSVL.